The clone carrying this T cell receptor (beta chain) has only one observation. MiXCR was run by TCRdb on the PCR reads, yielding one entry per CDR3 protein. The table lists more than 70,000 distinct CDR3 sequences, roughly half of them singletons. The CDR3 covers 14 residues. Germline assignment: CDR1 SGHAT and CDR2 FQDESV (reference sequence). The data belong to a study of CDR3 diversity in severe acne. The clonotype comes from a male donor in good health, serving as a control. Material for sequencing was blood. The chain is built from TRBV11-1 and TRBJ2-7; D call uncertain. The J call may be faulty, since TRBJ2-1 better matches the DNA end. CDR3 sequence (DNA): TGTGCCAGCACCCCCCGGACGTCCTACAATGAGCAGTTCTTC. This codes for CASTPRTSYNEQFF.